Reported below is one T cell receptor beta chain. The data were obtained in a study of blood T cell repertoires in COVID-19. The overall study: Whether acute or convalescent, the COVID-19 samples came from the United States, Italy and Spain. PBMCs, B-cell-depleted T cells, or T cells were the source of the cDNA or gDNA that made up the material.

The germline V gene encodes CDR1 WNHNN and CDR2 SYGVQD (reference sequence). The CDR3 is 12 residues long. V gave up 0 bases and J gave up 10 bases, with 7 bases separating them. Original methodology: Quantification of nucleated cells was approximated via reference gene primer amplification. Clones were sequenced by immunoSEQ multiplex PCR, and TCRdb holds only the in-frame ones, with some missing. V and J calls and clone size are copied from that table; D and trimming were computed from the DNA. The table includes 50,000 to 70,000 clones, 76% detected once. The TCR was taken from a man between 50 and 59 years old with active or convalescent COVID-19. The chain has TRBV10-1 and TRBJ2-1; perhaps TRBD2 as D (5 bases). Sequencing was carried out using peripheral blood. CDR3 DNA: TGCGCCAGCAGTGAGTCGTCGGGGGAGCAGTTCTTC. It specifies CASSESSGEQFF.